This T cell receptor (beta chain) was obtained from a study of blood T cell repertoires in COVID-19. Background on the study: Researchers got acute and convalescent COVID-19 samples from the United States, Italy and Spain. T cells, B-cell-depleted T cells, or PBMCs provided the cDNA or gDNA that served as material.

In the original processing: For nucleated cells, counts were estimated from reference gene primer amplification. Assay used: immunoSEQ multiplex PCR; TCRdb lists only in-frame clones, some missing. V, J and clone size derive from that table, while D and trimming were established from the DNA sequence. The table has 150,000 to 200,000 clones, around 77% seen once. Trimming removed 6 bases from V and 8 bases from J, with 13 bases in between. Germline loops: CDR1 SGHAT, CDR2 FQNNGV. The CDR3 contains 12 residues. Sequencing input: peripheral blood. This rearrangement joins TRBV11-2 to TRBJ1-2, with D perhaps matching TRBD1 (5 bases). The TCR originated in a man between 65 and 85 years old with active or convalescent COVID-19. DNA of the CDR3: TGTGCCAGCAGTGCCGACGGGGGGGGCTACACCTTC. This gives the protein CASSADGGGYTF. Looking up the rest from reference TRBV11-2 and TRBJ1-2 gives the full variable domain: EAGVAQSPRYKIIEKRQSVAFWCNPISGHATLYWYQQILGQGPKLLIQFQNNGVVDDSQLPKDRFSAERLKGVDSTLKIQPAKLEDSAVYLCASSADGGGYTFGSGTRLTVV.